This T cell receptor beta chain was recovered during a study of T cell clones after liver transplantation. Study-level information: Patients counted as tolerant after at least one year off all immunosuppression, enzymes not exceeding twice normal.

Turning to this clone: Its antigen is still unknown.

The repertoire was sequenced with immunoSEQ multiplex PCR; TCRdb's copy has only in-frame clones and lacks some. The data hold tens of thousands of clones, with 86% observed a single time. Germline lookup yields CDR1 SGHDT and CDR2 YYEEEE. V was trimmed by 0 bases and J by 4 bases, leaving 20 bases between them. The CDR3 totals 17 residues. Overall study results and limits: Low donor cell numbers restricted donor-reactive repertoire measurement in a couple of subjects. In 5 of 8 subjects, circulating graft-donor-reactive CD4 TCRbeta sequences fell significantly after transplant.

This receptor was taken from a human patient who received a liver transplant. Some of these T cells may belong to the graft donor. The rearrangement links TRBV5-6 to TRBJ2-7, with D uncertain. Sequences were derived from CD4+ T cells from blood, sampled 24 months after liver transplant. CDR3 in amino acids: CASSLAGGFPEEYEQYF. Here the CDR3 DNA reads TGTGCCAGCAGCTTGGCCGGTGGCTTCCCGGAAGAGTACGAGCAGTACTTC. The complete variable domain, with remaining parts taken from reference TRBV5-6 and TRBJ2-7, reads DAGVTQSPTHLIKTRGQQVTLRCSPKSGHDTVSWYQQALGQGPQFIFQYYEEEERQRGNFPDRFSGHQFPNYSSELNVNALLLGDSALYLCASSLAGGFPEEYEQYFGPGTRLTVT.